A single sample gave rise to the 5 T cell receptor beta chains below, sequenced in a study of read filtering for tumor transcriptome and immune sequencing. From 350 to 500 ng of RNA, a library with molecular barcoded alpha/delta and beta/gamma adaptors was made. TCRdb itself ran the reads through MiXCR, one entry per CDR3 protein. The sample holds about 9,200 distinct CDR3 sequences, about a sixth seen once. The sample consisted of a population of CD138-negative cells sorted from bone marrow. Receptors originate from a donor aged 40 or over with multiple myeloma.

In its sample, this clonotype was seen many times. This chain connects TRBV24-1 to TRBJ2-2, with D perhaps matching TRBD1 (6 bases). In germline, CDR1 is KGHDR, CDR2 SFDVKD. V was pared by 2 bases and J by 4 bases, with 13 bases between. The CDR3 contains 16 residues. CDR3 amino acids: CATSDWKGDLTGELFF. In DNA form, the CDR3 reads TGTGCCACCAGTGATTGGAAGGGGGACCTCACCGGGGAGCTGTTTTTT.

This clonotype was seen a few times. A far larger clone is one nucleotide away, so this likely arose from a read error. The chain links TRBV6-5 to TRBJ2-7; D not resolved. This CDR3 contains 13 residues. Trimming left V 8 bases short and J 2 bases short, with 13 bases between. Germline V CDR1 and CDR2: MNHEY, SVGAGI. The CDR3 sequence is CASDGHGTYEQYF. The CDR3 nucleotides read TGTGCCAGCGACGGGCACGGAACCTACGAGCAGTACTTC.

Many counts were recorded for this clonotype. The rearrangement joins TRBV5-1 to TRBJ1-6, with TRBD1 matching over 8 bases. This CDR3 spans 15 amino acids. Trimming took 0 bases from V and 7 from J; bases not matched to a gene: 3. Germline V gene sequence: CDR1 SGHRS, CDR2 YFSETQ. The CDR3 spells CASSLGQGLNSPLHF. The CDR3 DNA sequence: TGCGCCAGCAGCTTGGGACAGGGGTTGAATTCACCCCTCCACTTT. Together with reference TRBV5-1 and TRBJ1-6, the CDR3 gives the full variable domain: KAGVTQTPRYLIKTRGQQVTLSCSPISGHRSVSWYQQTPGQGLQFLFEYFSETQRNKGNFPGRFSGRQFSNSRSEMNVSTLELGDSALYLCASSLGQGLNSPLHFGNGTRLTVT.

This clonotype was counted many times. This sequence joins TRBV15 and TRBJ1-1; D is ambiguous. The CDR3 has 14 amino acids. Germline CDR1 and CDR2: LNHNV and YYDKDF (reference sequence). V gave up 0 bases and J gave up 2 bases, with 7 bases separating them. Here the CDR3 reads CATSRDQVNTEAFF. CDR3 coding DNA: TGTGCCACCAGCAGAGATCAAGTCAACACTGAAGCTTTCTTT. Supplemented by reference TRBV15 and TRBJ1-1, the full variable domain reads DAMVIQNPRYQVTQFGKPVTLSCSQTLNHNVMYWYQQKSSQAPKLLFHYYDKDFNNEADTPDNFQSRRPNTSFCFLDIRSPGLGDTAMYLCATSRDQVNTEAFFGQGTRLTVV.

This clonotype came up many times. This chain joins TRBV28 and TRBJ2-3; a possible D gene is TRBD2 (5 bases). CDR3 length equals 15 residues. V was pared by 5 bases and J by 4 bases, with 16 bases between. CDR1 is MDHEN, CDR2 SYDVKM, per germline. The CDR3 protein is CASSTGSGGADTQYF. The CDR3, as DNA: TGTGCCAGCAGTACGGGTAGTGGAGGCGCAGATACGCAGTATTTT.